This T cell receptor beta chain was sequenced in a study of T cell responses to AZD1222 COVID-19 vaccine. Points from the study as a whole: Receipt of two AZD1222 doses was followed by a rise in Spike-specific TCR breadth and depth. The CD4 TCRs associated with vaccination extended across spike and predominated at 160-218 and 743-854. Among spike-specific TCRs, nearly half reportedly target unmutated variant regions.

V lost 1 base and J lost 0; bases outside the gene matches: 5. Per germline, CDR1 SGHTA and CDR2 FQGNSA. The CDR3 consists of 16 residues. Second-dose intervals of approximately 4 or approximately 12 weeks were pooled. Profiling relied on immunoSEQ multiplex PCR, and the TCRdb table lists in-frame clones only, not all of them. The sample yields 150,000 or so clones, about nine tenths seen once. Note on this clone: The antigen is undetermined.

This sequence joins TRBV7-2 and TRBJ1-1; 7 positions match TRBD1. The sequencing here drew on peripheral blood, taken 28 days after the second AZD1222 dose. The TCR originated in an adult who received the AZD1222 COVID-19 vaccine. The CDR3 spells CASSLEGTAMNTEAFF. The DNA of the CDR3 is TGTGCCAGCAGCTTAGAGGGGACAGCTATGAACACTGAAGCTTTCTTT.